This T cell receptor beta chain was profiled in a study of T cell repertoires in cytomegalovirus infection (dated by TCRdb to between 2018 and 2021). Regarding the complete study: Recently identified HLA-C-restricted CMV epitopes, whose presentation resists viral immunomodulation, were targeted by peptide stimulations together with well-studied HLA-B-restricted epitopes. Donor HLA type was relevant to the analysis, as public TCR beta signatures indicated carriage of CMV infection together with the matching HLA type. Broader findings and caveats from the paper: In the ex vivo response, HLA-C-restricted CMV-specific TCR beta clonotypes were dominant, and in two of eight donors the single most frequent clonotype came from this HLA-C-restricted group. Cumulative frequency of public TCR beta family members discriminated carriers of CMV infection plus the relevant HLA type in this cohort and an independent approximately 350-donor cohort.

The treatment or condition label, read with the paper, signifies: in vitro stimulation with specific CMV peptide epitopes to enrich CMV-specific T cells. This clonotype was seen ten or more times. Its specific antigen is unknown. No much larger clone exists at a distance of one base, and base qualities are not known. Sequencing was carried out with an Illumina HiSeq 1500. TCRdb ran its own pipeline on the public reads, namely fastp trimming at Q25 and MiXCR clone calling, and kept in-frame beta chains. Every CDR3 protein is listed once, alongside the most common genes and DNA of its rows. This sample holds hundreds of thousands of distinct CDR3 sequences; roughly 29% were observed only once. Of the sample, roughly 20% is held by the ten largest clones. The sample in question was cultured PBMCs, obtained from culture after CMV antigen stimulation. This receptor was identified in a human donor in good health (CMV status not recorded). Some clones in this sample may be carry-over from other donors' samples.

The CDR3 has the sequence CASSAYGGGLNTEAFF. The sequence in DNA is TGTGCCAGTAGTGCTTACGGAGGGGGACTAAACACTGAAGCTTTCTTT. The receptor chain draws on TRBV19 and TRBJ1-1; possibly the D gene is TRBD1, per 6 matching bases. The CDR3 measures 16 amino acids from cysteine to phenylalanine. Only the CDR3 portion is preserved as DNA: 48 bases, with reading frame beginning at the first base. CDR1 is given as LNHDA and CDR2 as SQIVND, both from the germline V gene (reference sequence). The V end loses 5 bases and the J end loses 2 bases, and a stretch of 18 bases separates them.